The present T cell receptor beta chain was sequenced within a study of T cells in women clearing cervical HPV infection. Across the study: With HLA typing for only a few women, HLA confounding remains possible. Regarding the study as a whole: Associations may precede or follow infection; HPV-specific or memory T cells were not isolated.

About this clone: Its antigen is currently unknown. The read terminates 3 residues ahead of where the CDR3 ends, so the germline J gene completes it.

CDR3 size: 15 residues. Germline V gives CDR1 SGHRS, CDR2 YFSETQ. HPV was found by MY09/MY11 PCR and dot-blot genotyping. TCR beta CDR3 amplified by multiplex PCR from 950 to 1,500 ng genomic DNA. Assay used: immunoSEQ multiplex PCR; TCRdb lists only in-frame clones, some missing. The sample table includes fewer than 30,000 clones. The sequenced sample was blood buffy coat. The chain employs TRBV5-1 and TRBJ2-2; unclear D gene. The TCR originated in a woman between 18 and 70 years old with a cervical HPV16 infection that either progressed to CIN3+ or cleared (not recorded which). The CDR3 protein is CASQAEAQTNEKLFF. The sequenced part of the CDR3 DNA is TGCGCCAGCCAAGCCGAGGCGCAAACTAATGAAAAG.